One TCR beta chain is described in this entry. Its matching antigen is unknown. The PCR ran on 60 Vbeta and 13 Jbeta primers. Repertoires were generated with immunoSEQ multiplex PCR, while TCRdb's copy carries only in-frame clones and drops some. The data contain about 260,000 clones, approximately 84% of them singletons. This entry is derived from a study of cytomegalovirus exposure and HLA in healthy donors. V shed 6 bases and J 0 bases; nucleotides not matched to a gene: 9. In germline, CDR1 is LNHDA, CDR2 SQIVND (reference sequence). This CDR3 is 18 amino acids long. Study-wide results and limits: An observed cluster of highly shared sequence variants was recorded as a likely sequencing artifact. As a later analysis revealed, most CMV-associated TCR beta chains appeared HLA-restricted. Earlier analysis looked at TCR beta V segments, and most were productive about 87% or about 30% of the time.

This rearrangement joins TRBV19 to TRBJ2-6; 9 bases agree with TRBD1. The sequencing input was PBMCs. This TCR came from a middle-aged woman in good health and CMV-seropositive. The CDR3 sequence: CASRFRDRDRSGANVLTF. CDR3 sequence (DNA): TGTGCCAGTAGGTTCAGGGACAGGGACCGCTCTGGGGCCAACGTCCTGACTTTC.